This is a list of T cell receptor beta chains from one sample in a study of CXCR3 chemokines and chemotherapy response in bladder cancer. TCRdb reprocessed the PCR reads with MiXCR, giving one entry per CDR3 protein. The data contain more than 7,000 distinct CDR3 sequences, over 10% of them singletons. This material was acquired from a patient whose treatment included neoadjuvant chemotherapy. All receptors derive from a human donor with bladder cancer that responded to neoadjuvant chemotherapy. The conserved cysteine and the conserved F or W are not part of the CDR3 here.

TRBV5-6	TRBJ1-6	ASSTGQISSYNSPLH
TRBV19	TRBJ1-2	ASSMGLGYGYT
TRBV10-3	TRBJ1-5	AISEGGVVGNQPQH
TRBV6-2/TRBV6-3	TRBJ2-3	ASTGLAGDTDTQY
TRBV29-1	TRBJ2-2	SGGEPLGELF
TRBV6-2/TRBV6-3	TRBJ1-1	ASRHRVDGTEAF
TRBV30	TRBJ1-1	AWSVDLAGPRMNTEAF
TRBV6-6	TRBJ2-1	ATGGASYSEQF
TRBV20-1	TRBJ2-5	SASVEETQY
TRBV6-5	TRBJ2-7	ASSTRPYYEQY
TRBV19	TRBJ1-5	ASRWGLQPNQPQH
TRBV5-5	TRBJ2-7	ASSYLDNSYYEQY
TRBV9	TRBJ1-1	ASTLRMGVTEAF
TRBV7-9	TRBJ1-1	ASSLEAGEAF
TRBV6-1	TRBJ1-5	ASIEVGGRNQPQH